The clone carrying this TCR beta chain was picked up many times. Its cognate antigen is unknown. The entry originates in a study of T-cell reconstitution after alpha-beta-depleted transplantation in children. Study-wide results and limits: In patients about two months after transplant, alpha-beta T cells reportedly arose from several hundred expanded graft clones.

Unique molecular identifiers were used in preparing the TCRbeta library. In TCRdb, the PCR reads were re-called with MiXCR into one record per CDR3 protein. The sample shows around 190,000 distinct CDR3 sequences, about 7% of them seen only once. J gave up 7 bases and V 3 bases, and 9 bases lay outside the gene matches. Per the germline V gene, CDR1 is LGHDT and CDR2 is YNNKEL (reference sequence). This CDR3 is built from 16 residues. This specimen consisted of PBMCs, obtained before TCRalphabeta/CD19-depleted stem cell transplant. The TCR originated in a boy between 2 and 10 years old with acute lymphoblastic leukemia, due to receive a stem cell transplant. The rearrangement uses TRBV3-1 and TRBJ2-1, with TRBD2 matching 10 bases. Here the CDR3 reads CASSQGSAGGPNEQFF. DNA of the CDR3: TGTGCCAGCAGCCAGGGATCAGCGGGAGGGCCGAATGAGCAGTTCTTC.